These T cell receptor beta chains were read from a single sample in a study of Ad26.COV2.S vaccination and SARS-CoV-2 variants. Here immunoSEQ multiplex PCR was the method, and the copy in TCRdb shows in-frame clones only, minus some. The table includes 430,000 or so clones, about nine tenths detected once. The starting material was peripheral blood, obtained in a trial of Ad26.COV2.S vaccine versus placebo. The source is a person aged 18-65 years who received the Ad26.COV2.S COVID-19 vaccine or a placebo. CDR3s include the opening cysteine and the closing phenylalanine or tryptophan. D genes are given only for firm matches. The size field is filled for only some rows; it gives once, few, many or a size class.

TRBJ1-1 | . | TRBV5-1 | . | TGCGCCAGCAGCTTGTCAGCGAACACTGAAGCTTTCTTT | CASSLSANTEAFF
TRBJ2-3 | TRBD2 | TRBV9 | . | TGTGCCAGCAGAGCGGGGGCTAAAGATACGCAGTATTTT | CASRAGAKDTQYF
TRBJ2-1 | TRBD2 | TRBV4-3 | . | TGCGCCAGCAGCCAAGATTATGGCGGGAGAGGCTATGAGCAGTTCTTC | CASSQDYGGRGYEQFF
TRBJ2-1 | TRBD2 | TRBV6-5 | . | TGTGCCAGCAAGAATCTAGCGGGAGAAGGCAATGAGCAGTTCTTC | CASKNLAGEGNEQFF
TRBJ1-2 | . | TRBV19 | . | TGTGCCAGTAGTATAGACAACACCCGGGGCTATGGCTACACCTTC | CASSIDNTRGYGYTF
TRBJ2-7 | TRBD1 | TRBV10-3 | . | TGTGCCATCAGCACGGGACAGGGGTTCTCCTACGAGCAGTACTTC | CAISTGQGFSYEQYF
TRBJ2-3 | TRBD1 | TRBV11-2 | . | TGTGCCAGCAGAGGTCAACAGGGGATGAGCACAGATACGCAGTATTTT | CASRGQQGMSTDTQYF
TRBJ1-2 | . | TRBV12-5 | . | TGTGCTAGTGGCCCCGGGCAGGGGTACTATGGCTACACCTTC | CASGPGQGYYGYTF
TRBJ2-1 | . | TRBV24-1 | . | TGTGCCACCAGTGATTCAAGGGAAGGTGAGCAGTTCTTC | CATSDSREGEQFF
TRBJ1-1 | . | TRBV21-1 | . | TGTGCCAGCAGCACGAGACAGACCGATTGCGTGAACACTGAAGCTTTCTTT | CASSTRQTDCVNTEAFF
TRBJ2-2 | TRBD2 | TRBV2 | . | TGTGCCAGCACGGGGCTAGCGGGATACACCGGGGAGCTGTTTTTT | CASTGLAGYTGELFF
TRBJ2-2 | TRBD1 | TRBV2 | . | TGTGCCAGCAGCCCCCGGGACAGAACCACCGGGGAGCTGTTTTTT | CASSPRDRTTGELFF
TRBJ2-1 | . | TRBV5-1 | . | TGCGCCAGCAGCTTTGATTCCTTGTCGGATGAGCAGTTCTTC | CASSFDSLSDEQFF
TRBJ2-3 | . | TRBV5-1 | . | TGCGCCAGCAGCTTGACTAGCAGAACAGATACGCAGTATTTT | CASSLTSRTDTQYF
TRBJ2-7 | . | TRBV12-3/TRBV12-4 | . | TGTGCCAGCAGCCTTCAATTGTACGAGCAGTACTTC | CASSLQLYEQYF
TRBJ2-3 | . | TRBV19 | . | TGTGCCAGTAGTGATTGGGGCACAGATACGCAGTATTTT | CASSDWGTDTQYF
TRBJ2-2 | . | TRBV4-3 | . | TGCGCCAGCAGCCAAGAAACCAGGGTGGGGACCGGGGAGCTGTTTTTT | CASSQETRVGTGELFF
TRBJ2-1 | TRBD2 | TRBV9 | . | TGTGCCAGCAAGGTGGGTACTAGCGGGAGCGGAGAGCAGTTCTTC | CASKVGTSGSGEQFF
TRBJ2-7 | TRBD2 | TRBV9 | . | TGTGCCAGCAGCGGGGGGACTAGCGACTCCTACGAGCAGTACTTC | CASSGGTSDSYEQYF
TRBJ1-2 | . | TRBV3-1/TRBV3-2 | . | TGTGCCAGCTCCCGGGGGGGGCCCTCTAACTATGGCTACACCTTC | CASSRGGPSNYGYTF
TRBJ2-7 | TRBD2 | TRBV6-5 | few | TGTGCCAGCAGATCCCTTAGCGGGAGCTCCTACGAGCAGTACTTC | CASRSLSGSSYEQYF
TRBJ1-3 | . | TRBV5-1 | . | TGCGCCAGCAGCTTTTCCCACAGTAGCACATACTCTGGAAACACCATATATTTT | CASSFSHSSTYSGNTIYF
TRBJ1-6 | . | TRBV7-8 | few | TGTGCCAGCAGTTACTCTATACGGGGCTACAATTCACCCCTCCACTTT | CASSYSIRGYNSPLHF
TRBJ2-7 | . | TRBV6-2/TRBV6-3 | . | TGTGCCAGCAGTTACTCGATTCGTTACGAGCAGTACTTC | CASSYSIRYEQYF
TRBJ1-1 | TRBD1 | TRBV7-6 | . | TGTGCCAGCAGCTTAAGGGGGACAGGGGAGAACACTGAAGCTTTCTTT | CASSLRGTGENTEAFF
TRBJ1-1 | . | TRBV7-2 | . | TGTGCCAGCAGCTATCAGCGGGGGAACACTGAAGCTTTCTTT | CASSYQRGNTEAFF
TRBJ2-7 | . | TRBV6-2/TRBV6-3 | few | TGTGCCAGCAGTTACCGGCCCTCCTACGAGCAGTACTTC | CASSYRPSYEQYF
TRBJ2-4 | . | TRBV28 | . | TGTGCCAGCAGTTTTCCGGTAGCCAAAAACATTCAGTACTTC | CASSFPVAKNIQYF
TRBJ2-7 | TRBD1 | TRBV7-6 | once | TGTGCCAGCAGCTACCGATTTCCGGGACAGGGCCCCTACGAGCAGTACTTC | CASSYRFPGQGPYEQYF
TRBJ2-6 | . | TRBV28 | . | TGTGCCAGCAGCCGAGGTGGTGGTGGGGCCAACGTCCTGACTTTC | CASSRGGGGANVLTF
TRBJ1-2 | . | TRBV27 | once | TGTGCCAGCAGTTTAAGGTCCGGGGGCGCGAATGGCTACACCTTC | CASSLRSGGANGYTF
TRBJ1-5 | TRBD1 | TRBV18 | . | TGTGCCAGCTCAACAACCAGACAGGGTAGCAATCAGCCCCAGCATTTT | CASSTTRQGSNQPQHF
TRBJ2-3 | . | TRBV2 | . | TGTGCCAGCGGGCCCCGTACAGATACGCAGTATTTT | CASGPRTDTQYF
TRBJ2-2 | . | TRBV15 | . | TGTGCCACCAGCTCTTCCCGGGACACCGGGGAGCTGTTTTTT | CATSSSRDTGELFF
TRBJ1-5 | TRBD1 | TRBV6-1 | . | TGTGCCAGCAGTGGCCTCGGGACAGTCTTTGATCAGCCCCAGCATTTT | CASSGLGTVFDQPQHF
TRBJ2-1 | . | TRBV5-1 | few | TGCGCCAGCAGCTACGGCGGAACCTCCAACTACAATGAGCAGTTCTTC | CASSYGGTSNYNEQFF
TRBJ2-2 | . | TRBV29-1 | . | TGCAGCGCAGTACTGAACACCGGGGAGCTGTTTTTT | CSAVLNTGELFF
TRBJ1-5 | . | TRBV9 | . | TGTGCCAGCAGCCCAGGGACCCTTGAGGGCCTAAATCAGCCCCAGCATTTT | CASSPGTLEGLNQPQHF
TRBJ1-5 | TRBD1 | TRBV6-5 | . | TGTGCCAGCAGCGACAGGGCTTTCAATCAGCCCCAGCATTTT | CASSDRAFNQPQHF
TRBJ1-1 | . | TRBV6-4 | . | TGTGCCAGCAGGGACAGAGTGAACACTGAAGCTTTCTTT | CASRDRVNTEAFF
TRBJ2-7 | . | TRBV6-2/TRBV6-3 | . | TGTGCCAGCAGTTTGGGAGGTTCAACCTACGAGCAGTACTTC | CASSLGGSTYEQYF
TRBJ2-1 | . | TRBV6-4 | . | TGTGCCAGCACCTTATCGGGAGTCCCTGGGGAGGAGCAGTTCTTC | CASTLSGVPGEEQFF
TRBJ2-7 | . | TRBV19 | . | TGTGCCAGTAGTTTCCGGTCGGACTACGAGCAGTACTTC | CASSFRSDYEQYF
TRBJ1-2 | . | TRBV25-1 | . | TGTGCCAGCAGTGAACCAGTAAACTATGGCTACACCTTC | CASSEPVNYGYTF
TRBJ2-2 | TRBD2 | TRBV28 | . | TGTGCCAGCAGAAAAGGTTGGGCTAGCGGGAGAACCGGGGAGCTGTTTTTT | CASRKGWASGRTGELFF
TRBJ2-5 | TRBD2 | TRBV4-1 | . | TGCGCCAGCAGCGCGAGGCTAGCGGACGGGAAGACCCAGTACTTC | CASSARLADGKTQYF
TRBJ2-2 | . | TRBV6-6 | once | TGTGCCAGCAGTACTACCCTCCCAGGGGGGGAGCTGTTTTTT | CASSTTLPGGELFF
TRBJ2-1 | . | TRBV28 | . | TGTGCCAGCAGTTTTAGTAGGGCCTACAATGAGCAGTTCTTC | CASSFSRAYNEQFF
TRBJ2-1 | . | TRBV6-2/TRBV6-3 | . | TGTGCCAGCAGTTACAGCTACAATGAGCAGTTCTTC | CASSYSYNEQFF